This T cell receptor (beta chain) was captured by sequencing in a study of CD4+ T cells in melanoma. Study-level findings and limits: CD8+ T cell, macrophage and B cell function reportedly correlated with neoantigen-specific CD4+ T cells. Neoantigen-specific CD4+ T cells in melanoma reportedly had diverse differentiation states.

Concerning this clone itself: The antigen remains undetermined.

The assay was immunoSEQ multiplex PCR, and TCRdb's table has in-frame clones only and misses some. Of approximately 10,000 clones listed, about 72% are singletons. Trimming stripped 5 bases from V and 3 bases from J, with 11 bases between. The CDR3 loop spans 13 amino acids. CDR1 and CDR2 (germline): MNHNS, SASEGT. The chain is built from TRBV6-1 and TRBJ2-7, with unresolved D. The receptor comes from a human donor with melanoma. The specimen sequenced was cells from a culture (not recorded whether cultured in vitro). The CDR3 loop is CASSSGTFYEQYF. CDR3 DNA sequence: TGTGCCAGCAGTTCGGGCACTTTCTACGAGCAGTACTTC.